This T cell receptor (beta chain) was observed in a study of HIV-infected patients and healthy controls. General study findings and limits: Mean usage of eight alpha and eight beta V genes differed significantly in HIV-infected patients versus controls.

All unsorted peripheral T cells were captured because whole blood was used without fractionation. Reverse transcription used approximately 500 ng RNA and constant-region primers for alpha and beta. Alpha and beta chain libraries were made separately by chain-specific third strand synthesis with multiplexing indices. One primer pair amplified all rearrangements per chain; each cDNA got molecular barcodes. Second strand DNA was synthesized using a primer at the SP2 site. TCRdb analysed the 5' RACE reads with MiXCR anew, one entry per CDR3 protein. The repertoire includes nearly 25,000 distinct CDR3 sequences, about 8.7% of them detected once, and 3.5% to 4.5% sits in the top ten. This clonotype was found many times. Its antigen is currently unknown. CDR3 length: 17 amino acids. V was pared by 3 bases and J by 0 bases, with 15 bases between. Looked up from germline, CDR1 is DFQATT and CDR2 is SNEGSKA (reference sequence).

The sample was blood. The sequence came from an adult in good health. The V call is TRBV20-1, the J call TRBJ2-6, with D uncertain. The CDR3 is CSASASLPYSGANVLTF. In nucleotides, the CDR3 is TGCAGTGCTAGCGCCAGCCTTCCCTACTCTGGGGCCAACGTCCTGACTTTC.